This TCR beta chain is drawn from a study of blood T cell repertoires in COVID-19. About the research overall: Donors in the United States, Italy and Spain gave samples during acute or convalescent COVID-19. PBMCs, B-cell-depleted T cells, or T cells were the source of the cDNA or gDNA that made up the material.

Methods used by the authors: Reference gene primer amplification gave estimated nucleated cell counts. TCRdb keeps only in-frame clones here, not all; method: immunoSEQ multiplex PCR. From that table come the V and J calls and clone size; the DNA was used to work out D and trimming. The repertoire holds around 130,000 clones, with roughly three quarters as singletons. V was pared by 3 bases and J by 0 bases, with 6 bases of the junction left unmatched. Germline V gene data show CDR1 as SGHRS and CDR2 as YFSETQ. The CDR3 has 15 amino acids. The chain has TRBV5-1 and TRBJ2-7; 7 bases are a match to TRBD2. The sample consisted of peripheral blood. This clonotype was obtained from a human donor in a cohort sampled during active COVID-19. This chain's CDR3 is CASSSTSVSSYEQYF. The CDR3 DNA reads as TGCGCCAGCAGCTCCACTAGCGTTAGCTCCTACGAGCAGTACTTC.